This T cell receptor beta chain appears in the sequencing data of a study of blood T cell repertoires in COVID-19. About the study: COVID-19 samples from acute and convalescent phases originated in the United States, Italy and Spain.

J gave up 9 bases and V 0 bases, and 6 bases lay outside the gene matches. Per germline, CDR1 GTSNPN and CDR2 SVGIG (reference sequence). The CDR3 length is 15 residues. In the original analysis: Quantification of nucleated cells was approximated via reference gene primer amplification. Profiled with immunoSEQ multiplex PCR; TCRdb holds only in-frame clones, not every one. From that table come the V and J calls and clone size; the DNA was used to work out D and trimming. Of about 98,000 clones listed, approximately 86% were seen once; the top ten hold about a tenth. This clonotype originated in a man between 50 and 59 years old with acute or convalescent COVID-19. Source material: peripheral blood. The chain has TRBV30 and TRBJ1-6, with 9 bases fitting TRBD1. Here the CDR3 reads CAWSVVTGGSSPLHF. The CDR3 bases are TGTGCCTGGAGTGTTGTAACAGGGGGCAGTTCACCCCTCCACTTT.